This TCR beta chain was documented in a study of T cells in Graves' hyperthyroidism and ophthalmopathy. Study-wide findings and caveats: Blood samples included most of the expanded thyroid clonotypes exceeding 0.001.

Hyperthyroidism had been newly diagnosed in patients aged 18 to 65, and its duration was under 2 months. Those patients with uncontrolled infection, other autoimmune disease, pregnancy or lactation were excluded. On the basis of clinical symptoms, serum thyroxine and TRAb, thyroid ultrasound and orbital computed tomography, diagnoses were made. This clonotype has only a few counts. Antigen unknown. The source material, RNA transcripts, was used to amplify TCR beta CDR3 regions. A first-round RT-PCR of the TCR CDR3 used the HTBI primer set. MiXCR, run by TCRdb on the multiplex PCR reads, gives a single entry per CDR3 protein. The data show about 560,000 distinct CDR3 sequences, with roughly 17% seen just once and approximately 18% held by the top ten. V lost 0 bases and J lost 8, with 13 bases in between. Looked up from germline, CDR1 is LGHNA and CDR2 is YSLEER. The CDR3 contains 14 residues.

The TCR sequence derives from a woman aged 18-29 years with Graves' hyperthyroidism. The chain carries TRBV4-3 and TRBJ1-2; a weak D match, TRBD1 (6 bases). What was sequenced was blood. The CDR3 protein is CASSQETGIGGYTF. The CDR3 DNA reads TGCGCCAGCAGCCAAGAAACAGGGATCGGGGGCTACACCTTC.